This T cell receptor beta chain emerged from a study of blood T cell repertoires in COVID-19. Germline-derived CDR1 and CDR2 are SQVTM and ANQGSEA. V shed 7 bases and J 4 bases; nucleotides not matched to a gene: 9. CDR3 length: 14 residues. Under the authors' procedure: Estimates of nucleated cell counts were drawn from the amplification of reference gene primers. Sequenced by immunoSEQ multiplex PCR; TCRdb stores in-frame clones only, minus some. The DNA was the basis for D and trimming; V, J and clone size are from that table. The table shows around 200,000 clones, with around nine tenths occurring only once.

The receptor comes from a man younger than 35 with active or convalescent COVID-19. The specimen was peripheral blood. This sequence joins TRBV29-1 and TRBJ2-1; 8 bases map to TRBD1. The CDR3: CSETSGTGYNEQFF. CDR3 bases: TGCAGCGAAACTTCGGGGACAGGTTACAATGAGCAGTTCTTC.